This T cell receptor beta chain was found in a study of control samples from healthy donors and cancer patients. This CDR3 is 14 amino acids long. Germline lookup yields CDR1 SGHTA and CDR2 FQGNSA. The V end lost 1 base, the J end lost 3 bases, and 10 bases lay between the germline ends. Generated by immunoSEQ multiplex PCR, the TCRdb table keeps only in-frame clones and is missing some. The sample contains about 120,000 clones, around 90% of which appear only once. This TCR came from a man between 18 and 35 years old in good health. The genes are TRBV7-2 and TRBJ2-7; D is possibly TRBD1 or TRBD2 (6 bases each). Sequencing input: blood. The CDR3, as DNA: TGTGCCAGCAGCTTAGGGGGGGCGAGCTACGAGCAGTACTTC. It encodes CASSLGGASYEQYF.